This is a list of T cell receptor beta chains from one sample in a study of T cell responses to AZD1222 COVID-19 vaccine. TCRdb's table, derived via immunoSEQ multiplex PCR, lists solely in-frame clones and lacks some. Of 98,000 or so clones in the sample, 75% to 90% were seen once. The sample consisted of peripheral blood, taken on day 0 of AZD1222 vaccination. The receptors derive from an adult in good health. Both conserved end residues are part of each CDR3. Each record gives: V gene, clone size, D gene, J gene, CDR3 DNA, CDR3 protein. D genes are given only for firm matches. Expanded clones are given a class, and other clones once, few, many or no size at all.

TRBV2,NA,NA,TRBJ2-7,TGTGCCAGCAGCCGACTAGTTACCTACGAGCAGTACTTC,CASSRLVTYEQYF
TRBV5-8,NA,NA,TRBJ2-7,TGTGCCAGCAGCTTGCGCGGCAGGGAAGGCTACGAGCAGTACTTC,CASSLRGREGYEQYF
TRBV7-8,NA,NA,TRBJ2-1,TGTGCCAGCAGCTTAGTCTCTAACCCCGGGTGGAATGAGCAGTTCTTC,CASSLVSNPGWNEQFF
TRBV6-5,NA,NA,TRBJ2-3,TGTGCTACAGCCGAGGCGGGGGCCACAGATACGCAGTATTTT,CATAEAGATDTQYF
TRBV12-3/TRBV12-4,once,NA,TRBJ1-4,TGTGCCAGCAGTGGGGGGTCTAATGAAAAACTGTTTTTT,CASSGGSNEKLFF
TRBV10-1,NA,NA,TRBJ2-3,TGCGCCAGCAGTTTGACTAGTGATCAAACAGATACGCAGTATTTT,CASSLTSDQTDTQYF
TRBV5-1,NA,TRBD1,TRBJ2-7,TGCGCCAGCAGCTGGGCCCCGGGACAGGGTAACGAGCAGTACTTC,CASSWAPGQGNEQYF
TRBV3-1/TRBV3-2,NA,TRBD2,TRBJ2-3,TGTGCCAGCAGCCAAGATCCGGGGGGGAACACAGATACGCAGTATTTT,CASSQDPGGNTDTQYF
TRBV2,NA,NA,TRBJ1-5,TGTGCCAGCAGTGGACCAGATAGCAATCAGCCCCAGCATTTT,CASSGPDSNQPQHF
TRBV18,once,NA,TRBJ2-7,TGTGCCAGCTCACCCTCGACAGTTACCTACGAGCAGTACTTC,CASSPSTVTYEQYF
TRBV10-3,NA,NA,TRBJ1-2,TGTGCCATCAGTGAAAGACAGCTAGGGGTAGCTAACTATGGCTACACCTTC,CAISERQLGVANYGYTF
TRBV7-2,NA,TRBD1,TRBJ1-1,TGTGCCAGCAGCCTAGAGACAGGGGGCTTGGGTGAAGCTTTCTTT,CASSLETGGLGEAFF
TRBV21-1,NA,NA,TRBJ1-2,TGTGCCAGCAGCGCCCACCGCAGGTACTCTATGGCTACCCAGGTACTCTATGGCTACACCTTC,CASSAHRRYSMATQVLYGYTF
TRBV6-2/TRBV6-3,NA,TRBD2,TRBJ2-3,TGTGCCAGCAGTTACTCGCTAGCGGGCACAGATACGCAGTATTTT,CASSYSLAGTDTQYF
TRBV29-1,NA,TRBD1,TRBJ1-2,TGCAGCGTTGAGTCGACAGGGTATGGCTACACCTTC,CSVESTGYGYTF
TRBV25-1,few,NA,TRBJ1-1,TGTGCCAGCAGTGAGGGAACTGAAGCTTTCTTT,CASSEGTEAFF
TRBV5-1,few,NA,TRBJ1-2,TGCGCCAGCAGCTTGGAAAGCGGGGGGACCTATGGCTACACCTTC,CASSLESGGTYGYTF
TRBV19,NA,TRBD1,TRBJ1-4,TGTGCCAGTAGTATTGGGGTTGTGGGGACAGGGGAAGAAAAACTGTTTTTT,CASSIGVVGTGEEKLFF
TRBV5-1,NA,TRBD1,TRBJ1-4,TGCGCCAGCAGCCCAGGACAGGTCGCAACTAATGAAAAACTGTTTTTT,CASSPGQVATNEKLFF
TRBV27,NA,NA,TRBJ1-1,TGTGCCAGCAGTTTATCTGGGGCCTTGAACACTGAAGCTTTCTTT,CASSLSGALNTEAFF
TRBV18,NA,NA,TRBJ2-2,TGTGCCAGCTCACCACCGGGACTGACGAACACCGGGGAGCTGTTTTTT,CASSPPGLTNTGELFF